These T cell receptor beta chains were read from a single sample in a study of metastatic and nonmetastatic thyroid tumors. TCRdb used MiXCR to call clones anew from the PCR reads. The sample lists 20,000 to 25,000 clones, approximately 14% occurring once. Material for sequencing was tumor tissue. The receptors stem from a female donor with papillary thyroid cancer or a benign thyroid nodule (not recorded which). Some clones in this sample may be carry-over from other donors' samples. CDR3s include the opening cysteine and the closing phenylalanine or tryptophan. Each record gives: J gene, D gene, clone size, V gene, CDR3 DNA, CDR3 protein. D genes are given only for firm matches. Clone size is given as once, few or many counts, or a class when the clone is expanded.

>TRBJ2-7|.|few|TRBV11-1
TGTGCCAGCAGCCTCACGAGGGGCTACGAGCAGTACTTC
CASSLTRGYEQYF
>TRBJ2-3|TRBD2|many|TRBV10-2
TGCGCCAGCAGTGATGCGGGAGGCCAGGGAGATACGCAGTATTTT
CASSDAGGQGDTQYF
>TRBJ2-7|.|many|TRBV18
TGTGCCAGCTCAAGGGAAACCTACGAGCAGTACTTC
CASSRETYEQYF
>TRBJ2-7|.|once|TRBV18
TGTGCCAGCTCAACCAGACTCGAGCAGTACTTC
CASSTRLEQYF
>TRBJ2-5|.|many|TRBV30
TGTGCCTGGACGGTGGGCATTCAAGAGACCCAGTACTTC
CAWTVGIQETQYF
>TRBJ2-5|.|many|TRBV7-9
TGTGCCAGCAGCCTTAGGGGGGGAGTAGAGACCCAGTACTTC
CASSLRGGVETQYF
>TRBJ1-4|TRBD1|medium-sized|TRBV18
TGTGCCAGCTCTCCTACCGGGACAGGGTTCCTAAAACTGTTTTTT
CASSPTGTGFLKLFF
>TRBJ1-1|TRBD1|many|TRBV12-3/TRBV12-4
TGTGCCAGCAGCCTCCGGGACAGGGGATACACTGAAGCTTTCTTT
CASSLRDRGYTEAFF
>TRBJ1-5|TRBD1|many|TRBV19
TGTGCCAGTAGTATAGTGGATAGGGGGCTCAGCAATCAGCCCCAGCATTTT
CASSIVDRGLSNQPQHF
>TRBJ2-1|TRBD2|few|TRBV20-1
TGCAGTCTCGAGGGGTCTAGCGGGGATCGCCGAAATGAGCAGTTCTTC
CSLEGSSGDRRNEQFF
>TRBJ2-1|TRBD2|many|TRBV12-5
TGTGCTAGTGGTTCCCTTAGCGGGGCCAATGAGCAGTTCTTC
CASGSLSGANEQFF
>TRBJ1-5|.|many|TRBV6-1
TGTGCCAGCAGTGGACAGGTTGGGCATCAGCCCCAGCATTTT
CASSGQVGHQPQHF
>TRBJ1-3|.|many|TRBV12-3/TRBV12-4
TGTGCCAGCAACCACGGCAGCAACTCTGGAAACACCATATATTTT
CASNHGSNSGNTIYF